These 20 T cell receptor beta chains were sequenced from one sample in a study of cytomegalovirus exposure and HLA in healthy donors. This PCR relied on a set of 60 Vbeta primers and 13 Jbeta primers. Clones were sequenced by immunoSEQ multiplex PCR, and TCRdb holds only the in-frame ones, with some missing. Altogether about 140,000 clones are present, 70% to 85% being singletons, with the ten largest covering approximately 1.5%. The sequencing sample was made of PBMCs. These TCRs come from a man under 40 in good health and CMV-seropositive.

CDR3 in amino acids: CASSDSASGYTF. The CDR3 nucleotides are TGTGCCAGCAGTGATAGCGCGTCTGGCTACACCTTC. The rearrangement uses TRBV2 and TRBJ1-2; D is ambiguous. The CDR3 has 12 amino acids. The V end was cut by 3 bases, the J end by 7 bases, with 9 bases between. From germline, CDR1 is SNHLY and CDR2 FYNNEI.

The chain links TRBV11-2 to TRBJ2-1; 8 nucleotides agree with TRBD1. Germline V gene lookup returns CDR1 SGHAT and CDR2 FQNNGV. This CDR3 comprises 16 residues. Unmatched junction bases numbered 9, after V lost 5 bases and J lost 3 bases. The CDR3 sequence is CASSLIPGQDYNEQFF. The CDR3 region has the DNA TGTGCCAGCAGCCTAATTCCGGGACAGGACTACAATGAGCAGTTCTTC.

Here the CDR3 DNA reads TGTGCCAGCAGCTCTAGCGGGGGTCGCTACAATGAGCAGTTCTTC. Translation gives CASSSSGGRYNEQFF. The chain joins TRBV5-4 to TRBJ2-1, with TRBD2 matching over 10 bases. Germline V gene sequence: CDR1 SGHNT, CDR2 YYREEE (reference sequence). Germline trimming cut 3 bases from V and 3 bases from J; bases unmatched to any gene: 3. The CDR3 covers 15 residues.

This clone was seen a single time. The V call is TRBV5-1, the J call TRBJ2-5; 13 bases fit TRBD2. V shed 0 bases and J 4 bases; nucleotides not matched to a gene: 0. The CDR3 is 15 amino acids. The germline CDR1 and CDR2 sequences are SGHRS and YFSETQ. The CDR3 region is CASSLGTSGRETQYF. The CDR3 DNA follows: TGCGCCAGCAGCTTGGGGACTAGCGGGAGAGAGACCCAGTACTTC.

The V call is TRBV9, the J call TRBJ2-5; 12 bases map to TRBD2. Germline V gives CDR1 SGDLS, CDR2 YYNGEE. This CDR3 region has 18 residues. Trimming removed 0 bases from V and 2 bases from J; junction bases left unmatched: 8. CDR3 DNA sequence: TGTGCCAGCAGCGTAGGACTAGCGGGGGTACCGGGTCAAGAGACCCAGTACTTC. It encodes CASSVGLAGVPGQETQYF.

The CDR3 DNA reads as TGTGCCAGCTCACCCAGGGCAGGGCATTACACAGATACGCAGTATTTT. It translates to CASSPRAGHYTDTQYF. This chain joins TRBV18 and TRBJ2-3; D is possibly TRBD1 (5 bases). Trimming removed 3 bases from V and 2 bases from J, with 15 bases in between. CDR1 and CDR2 (germline): KGHSH, LQKENI. The CDR3 runs to 16 residues.

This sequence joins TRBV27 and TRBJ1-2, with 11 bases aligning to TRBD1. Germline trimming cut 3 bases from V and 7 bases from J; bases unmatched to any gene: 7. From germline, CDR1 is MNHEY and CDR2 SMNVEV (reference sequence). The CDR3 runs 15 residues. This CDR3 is CASSLRDRGWSGYTF. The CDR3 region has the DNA TGTGCCAGCAGTTTGCGGGACAGGGGGTGGAGTGGCTACACCTTC.

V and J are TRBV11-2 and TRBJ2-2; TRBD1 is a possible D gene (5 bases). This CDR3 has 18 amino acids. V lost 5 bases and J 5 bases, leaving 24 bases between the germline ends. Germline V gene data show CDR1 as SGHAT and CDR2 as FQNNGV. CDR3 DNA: TGTGCCAGCAGCCCCCCCCTACAGGTTATCAGGAAGACCGGGGAGCTGTTTTTT. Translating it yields CASSPPLQVIRKTGELFF.

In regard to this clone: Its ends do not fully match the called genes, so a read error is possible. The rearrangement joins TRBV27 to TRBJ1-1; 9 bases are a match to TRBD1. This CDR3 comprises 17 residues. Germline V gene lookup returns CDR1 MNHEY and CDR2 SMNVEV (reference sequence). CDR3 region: CASGLSVTRTGEIKAFF. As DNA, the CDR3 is TGTGCCAGCGGTTTATCCGTCACAAGGACAGGGGAGATTAAAGCTTTCTTT.

The CDR3 is CASSLSGGGSEQYF. Written as DNA, the CDR3 is TGTGCCAGCAGCTTAAGCGGAGGAGGCTCCGAGCAGTACTTC. The chain carries TRBV11-2 and TRBJ2-7; tentatively, D is TRBD2 (5 bases). Germline lookup yields CDR1 SGHAT and CDR2 FQNNGV. V was cut by 2 bases and J by 6 bases, with 14 bases left in between. The CDR3 spans 14 residues.

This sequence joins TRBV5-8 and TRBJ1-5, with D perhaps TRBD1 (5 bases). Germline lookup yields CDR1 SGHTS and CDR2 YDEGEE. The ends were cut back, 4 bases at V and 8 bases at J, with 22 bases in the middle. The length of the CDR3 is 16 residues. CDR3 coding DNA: TGTGCCAGCAGCCGGGTCGGGCAGGGCCCTTCTAAGCCCCAGCATTTT. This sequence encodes CASSRVGQGPSKPQHF.

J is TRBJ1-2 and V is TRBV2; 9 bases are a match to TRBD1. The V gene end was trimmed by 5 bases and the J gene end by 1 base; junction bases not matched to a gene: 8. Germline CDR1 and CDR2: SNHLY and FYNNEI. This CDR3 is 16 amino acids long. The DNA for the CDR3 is TGTGCCAGCAGTCGCCTCACAGGGGGCAATAACTATGGCTACACCTTC. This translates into CASSRLTGGNNYGYTF.

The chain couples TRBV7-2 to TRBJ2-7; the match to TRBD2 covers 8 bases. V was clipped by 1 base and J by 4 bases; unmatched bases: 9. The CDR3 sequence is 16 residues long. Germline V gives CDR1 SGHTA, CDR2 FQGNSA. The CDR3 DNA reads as TGTGCCAGCAGCTTAGACCGGTCAGCGGGAGATTACGAGCAGTACTTC. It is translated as CASSLDRSAGDYEQYF.

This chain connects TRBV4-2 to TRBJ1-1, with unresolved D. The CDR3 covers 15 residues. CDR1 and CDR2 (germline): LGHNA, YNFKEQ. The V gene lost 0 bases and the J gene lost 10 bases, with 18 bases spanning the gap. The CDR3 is CASSQDLSGQRAAFF. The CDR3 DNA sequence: TGTGCCAGCAGCCAAGATCTAAGCGGTCAAAGGGCAGCTTTCTTT.

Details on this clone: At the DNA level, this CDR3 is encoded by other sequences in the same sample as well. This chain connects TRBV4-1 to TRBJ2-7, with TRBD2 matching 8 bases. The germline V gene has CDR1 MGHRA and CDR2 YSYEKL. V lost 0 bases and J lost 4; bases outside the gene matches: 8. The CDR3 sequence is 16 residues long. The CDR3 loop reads CASSQDPSGSGYEQYF. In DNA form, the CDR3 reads TGCGCCAGCAGCCAAGATCCCAGCGGGAGTGGGTACGAGCAGTACTTC.

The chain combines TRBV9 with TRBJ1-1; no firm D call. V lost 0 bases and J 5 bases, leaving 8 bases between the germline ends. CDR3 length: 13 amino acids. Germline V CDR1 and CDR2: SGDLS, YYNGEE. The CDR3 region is CASSVGGRTEAFF. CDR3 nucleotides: TGTGCCAGCAGCGTAGGAGGGCGAACTGAAGCTTTCTTT.

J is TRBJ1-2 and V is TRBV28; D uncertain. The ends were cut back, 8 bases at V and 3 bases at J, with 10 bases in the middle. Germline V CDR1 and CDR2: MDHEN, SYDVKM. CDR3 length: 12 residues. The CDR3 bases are TGTGCCAGCTCAAACAGTTACTATGGCTACACCTTC. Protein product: CASSNSYYGYTF.

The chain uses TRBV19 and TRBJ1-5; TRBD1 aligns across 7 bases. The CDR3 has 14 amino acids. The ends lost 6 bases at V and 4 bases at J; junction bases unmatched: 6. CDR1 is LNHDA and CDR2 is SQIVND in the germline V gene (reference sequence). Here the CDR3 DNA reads TGTGCCAGTAGGGTGGGACAGCCTAATCAGCCCCAGCATTTT. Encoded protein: CASRVGQPNQPQHF.

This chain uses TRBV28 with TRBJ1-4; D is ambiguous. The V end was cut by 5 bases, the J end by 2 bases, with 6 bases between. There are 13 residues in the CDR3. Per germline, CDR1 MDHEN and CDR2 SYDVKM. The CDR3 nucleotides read TGTGCCAGCAGTCCAAGCACTAATGAAAAACTGTTTTTT. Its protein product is CASSPSTNEKLFF.

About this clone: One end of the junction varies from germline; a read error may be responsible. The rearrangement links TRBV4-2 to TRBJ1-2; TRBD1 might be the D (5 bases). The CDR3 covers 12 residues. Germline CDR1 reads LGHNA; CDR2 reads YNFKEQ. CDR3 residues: CASSQEGGSRAF. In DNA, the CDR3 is TGTGCCAGCAGCCAAGAAGGTGGAAGCAGGGCCTTC.